One and the same sample provided the 17 T cell receptor beta chains below, sequenced in a study of blood T cell repertoires in COVID-19. Libraries were prepared by immunoSEQ multiplex PCR; TCRdb keeps only in-frame clonotypes and omits some of them. Among about 94,000 clones, under 80% were seen once, and the ten largest hold roughly 3.9%. Sequences were obtained from peripheral blood. The receptors were sampled from a man in his sixties or seventies with COVID-19, enrolled during active disease.

This sequence joins TRBV9 and TRBJ1-1, with TRBD1 matching 8 bases. Germline values: CDR1 SGDLS, CDR2 YYNGEE. This CDR3 spans 15 amino acids. V was pared by 4 bases and J by 1 base, with 6 bases of the junction left unmatched. The CDR3 DNA follows: TGTGCCAGCAGCACCATGACAGGGGCGAACACTGAAGCTTTCTTT. Encoded protein: CASSTMTGANTEAFF. The entire variable domain, with the rest obtained from reference TRBV9 and TRBJ1-1, is as follows: DSGVTQTPKHLITATGQRVTLRCSPRSGDLSVYWYQQSLDQGLQFLIQYYNGEERAKGNILERFSAQQFPDLHSELNLSSLELGDSALYFCASSTMTGANTEAFFGQGTRLTVV.

The chain has TRBV19 and TRBJ1-1; D might be TRBD1 (5 bases). This CDR3 contains 18 residues. Trimming cost V 3 bases and J 0 bases, with 20 bases left between them. Germline V CDR1 and CDR2: LNHDA, SQIVND (reference sequence). CDR3 sequence: CASSIRPRWGSLNTEAFF. CDR3 DNA sequence: TGTGCCAGTAGTATTCGGCCTAGATGGGGCAGCTTGAACACTGAAGCTTTCTTT.

The J gene is TRBJ1-1, the V gene TRBV28; D is perhaps TRBD1 (5 bases). This CDR3 has 11 amino acids. Trimming cost V 8 bases and J 3 bases, with 7 bases left between them. Germline assignment: CDR1 MDHEN and CDR2 SYDVKM. CDR3 nucleotides: TGTGCCAGCCGGGGGGACACTGAAGCTTTCTTT. Translation gives CASRGDTEAFF.

The chain uses TRBV11-2 and TRBJ2-5, with a weak D call TRBD2 (6 bases). Looked up from germline, CDR1 is SGHAT and CDR2 is FQNNGV. V was shortened by 8 bases and J by 4 bases, with 8 bases between the two germline ends. CDR3 length: 11 residues. The CDR3 loop reads CASLATETQYF. CDR3 in DNA: TGTGCCAGCCTAGCGACAGAGACCCAGTACTTC. Drawing the rest from reference TRBV11-2 and TRBJ2-5, the complete variable domain is EAGVAQSPRYKIIEKRQSVAFWCNPISGHATLYWYQQILGQGPKLLIQFQNNGVVDDSQLPKDRFSAERLKGVDSTLKIQPAKLEDSAVYLCASLATETQYFGPGTRLLVL.

This rearrangement joins TRBV4-3 to TRBJ2-7; TRBD2 aligns across 9 bases. The CDR3 sequence is 16 residues long. V gave up 0 bases and J gave up 4 bases; unmatched junction bases: 7. Germline V CDR1 and CDR2: LGHNA, YSLEER. In DNA, the CDR3 is TGCGCCAGCAGCCAAGAGGAGAGCGGGGGGTGGTACGAGCAGTACTTC. It is translated as CASSQEESGGWYEQYF.

The CDR3 here is CASSEVTGGWQPQHF. For the CDR3, the DNA is TGTGCCAGCAGTGAAGTGACAGGGGGCTGGCAGCCCCAGCATTTT. V and J are TRBV6-1 and TRBJ1-5; 10 positions match TRBD1. The germline V gene has CDR1 MNHNS and CDR2 SASEGT. Trimming took 1 base from V and 7 from J; bases not matched to a gene: 4. The CDR3 spans 15 residues.

The chain couples TRBV5-4 to TRBJ2-1; TRBD2 matches 8 bases. CDR1 and CDR2 from the germline V gene are SGHNT and YYREEE (reference sequence). This CDR3 is built from 15 residues. V lost 0 bases, J lost 5 bases, and 4 bases stayed unmatched. The CDR3 is CASSLVAGLNNEQFF. CDR3 DNA: TGTGCCAGCAGCTTGGTAGCGGGACTTAACAATGAGCAGTTCTTC.

In nucleotides, the CDR3 is TGCAGCGTTTCGACAGGGTTTTCACAGGGGCAGTACTTC. This sequence encodes CSVSTGFSQGQYF. This chain connects TRBV29-1 to TRBJ2-7; 7 bases line up with TRBD1. The germline V gene encodes CDR1 SQVTM and CDR2 ANQGSEA. The V segment lost 5 bases and the J segment 9 bases; nucleotides outside the gene matches: 13. The length of the CDR3 is 13 residues.

The CDR3 sequence is CASSLGTSGGETQYF. DNA of the CDR3: TGCGCCAGCAGCTTGGGGACTAGCGGGGGAGAGACCCAGTACTTC. This chain uses TRBV5-1 with TRBJ2-5, with 13 bases lining up with TRBD2. The V gene's germline CDR1 is SGHRS and CDR2 YFSETQ. This CDR3 contains 15 residues. The V and J ends lost 0 bases and 4 bases, in that order; junction bases with no gene match: 0.

This clone was seen just once. The chain is built from TRBV30 and TRBJ2-7; TRBD2 matches 9 bases. Trimming at V came to 4 bases and at J to 5 bases, leaving 12 bases not matched to a gene. This CDR3 has 15 amino acids. Germline CDR1 reads GTSNPN; CDR2 reads SVGIG (reference sequence). In DNA form, the CDR3 reads TGTGCCTGGAAAGGGGGTAGCGGGAGCTTCAACGAGCAGTACTTC. Translated, it gives CAWKGGSGSFNEQYF.

In this sample, this clone turned up once. The chain uses TRBV7-2 and TRBJ2-7; 7 nucleotides align to TRBD1. Germline CDR1 is SGHTA and CDR2 is FQGNSA. CDR3 length equals 14 residues. Trimming took 4 bases from V and 1 from J; bases not matched to a gene: 4. The CDR3 here is CASSSRTGSYEQYF. As DNA, the CDR3 is TGTGCCAGCAGCTCCCGGACAGGATCCTACGAGCAGTACTTC.

V gene TRBV5-5 combines with J gene TRBJ2-1; D possibly corresponds to TRBD2 (6 bases). V was cut by 4 bases and J by 5 bases, with 19 bases left in between. Looked up from germline, CDR1 is SGHKS and CDR2 is YYEKEE (reference sequence). The CDR3 is made up of 16 amino acids. CDR3 residues: CASSPDYLRLNNEQFF. CDR3 nucleotides: TGTGCCAGCAGCCCGGACTATCTCCGTCTGAACAATGAGCAGTTCTTC.

J is TRBJ2-5 and V is TRBV28; 11 bases line up with TRBD2. CDR3 length: 16 residues. Germline values: CDR1 MDHEN, CDR2 SYDVKM. Losses at the gene ends were 6 bases for V and 4 bases for J; bases not matched to a gene: 10. The CDR3 sequence: CASSRLLAGGLETQYF. The CDR3 nucleotides read TGTGCCAGCAGCCGACTTCTAGCGGGAGGTCTAGAGACCCAGTACTTC.

To note about this clone: A read error may account for a junction end that differs from germline. CDR3 region: CASSLGQGSLANEQFF. The CDR3 DNA reads as TGTGCTAGCAGCTTAGGGCAGGGGAGTTTAGCAAATGAGCAGTTCTTC. V is TRBV7-7 and J is TRBJ2-1; possible D gene TRBD1, 6 bases. This CDR3 has 16 residues. The germline V gene encodes CDR1 SSHAT and CDR2 FNYEAQ (reference sequence).

This clone was counted between two and nine times. The gene calls are TRBV19 and TRBJ2-1; tentative D call: TRBD2 (6 bases). V lost 3 bases to trimming and J lost 0 bases, with 15 bases between them. Germline V gene data show CDR1 as LNHDA and CDR2 as SQIVND (reference sequence). This CDR3 is 17 amino acids long. CDR3 sequence: CASSIYSGSSSYNEQFF. CDR3 DNA: TGTGCCAGTAGTATTTACAGCGGGTCGAGCTCCTACAATGAGCAGTTCTTC.

The chain recombines TRBV24-1 with TRBJ1-2; D is possibly TRBD1 (5 bases). Germline CDR1 reads KGHDR; CDR2 reads SFDVKD. This CDR3 is built from 13 residues. Trimming took 4 bases from V and 8 from J, leaving 13 bases between them. The CDR3 sequence is CATSDQGTLGYTF. CDR3 DNA sequence: TGTGCCACCAGTGACCAAGGGACTCTGGGCTACACCTTC.

The J gene is TRBJ2-2, the V gene TRBV18; TRBD1 might be the D (5 bases). The germline V gene has CDR1 KGHSH and CDR2 LQKENI. V was pared by 3 bases and J by 4 bases, with 12 bases between. The CDR3 has 15 amino acids. As DNA, the CDR3 is TGTGCCAGCTCACCCGTCGATGACAGCACCGGGGAGCTGTTTTTT. It is translated as CASSPVDDSTGELFF.